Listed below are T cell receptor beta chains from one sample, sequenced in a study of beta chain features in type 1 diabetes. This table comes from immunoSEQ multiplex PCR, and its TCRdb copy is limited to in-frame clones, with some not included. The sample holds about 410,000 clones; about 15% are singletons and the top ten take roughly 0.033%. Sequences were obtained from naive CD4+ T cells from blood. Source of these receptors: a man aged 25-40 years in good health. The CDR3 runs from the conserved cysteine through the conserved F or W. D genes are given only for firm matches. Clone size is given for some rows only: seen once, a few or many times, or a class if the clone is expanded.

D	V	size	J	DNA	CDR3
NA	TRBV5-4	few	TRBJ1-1	TGTGCCAGCAGCGCGGGACGGGATAGCACTGAAGCTTTCTTT	CASSAGRDSTEAFF
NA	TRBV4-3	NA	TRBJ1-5	TGCGCCAGCAGCCAAGAACAAACCAAAGGGCAGCCCCAGCATTTT	CASSQEQTKGQPQHF
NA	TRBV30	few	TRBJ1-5	TGTGCCTGGACAAGTGGGTTGGATCAGCCCCAGCATTTT	CAWTSGLDQPQHF
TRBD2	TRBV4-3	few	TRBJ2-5	TGCGCCAGCAGCCGGATAAAAGGACTAGCGGGGAACGAAGAGACCCAGTACTTC	CASSRIKGLAGNEETQYF
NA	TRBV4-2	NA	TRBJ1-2	TGTGCCAGCAGCCCCCGGACGACAGATGGCTACACCTTC	CASSPRTTDGYTF
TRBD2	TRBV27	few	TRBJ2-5	TGTGCCAGCAGTTCCTGGACTAGACAAGAGACCCAGTACTTC	CASSSWTRQETQYF
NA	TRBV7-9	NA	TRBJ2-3	TGTGCCAGCAGCCCCCGCGTCGGTAGCACAGATACGCAGTATTTT	CASSPRVGSTDTQYF
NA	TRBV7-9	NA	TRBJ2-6	TGTGCCAGCAGCTTAGTAAGTGGGGCCAACGTCCTGACTTTC	CASSLVSGANVLTF
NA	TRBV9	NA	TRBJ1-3	TGTGCCAGCAGCCTTTCAGCCGGGACACACGGAAACACCATATATTTT	CASSLSAGTHGNTIYF
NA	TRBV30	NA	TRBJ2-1	TGTGCCTGGAGTGTACCAGGGCGAGCGAGTTACAATGAGCAGTTCTTC	CAWSVPGRASYNEQFF
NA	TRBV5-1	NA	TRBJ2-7	TGCGCCAGCAGCGATTCATTGGCAGGCTACGAGCAGTACTTC	CASSDSLAGYEQYF
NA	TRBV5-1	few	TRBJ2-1	TGCGCCAGCAGCTTGACAGGAGGCAATGAGCAGTTCTTC	CASSLTGGNEQFF
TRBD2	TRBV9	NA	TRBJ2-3	TGTGCCAGCAGCGCCCGGACTAGCGGGGGGTCAGCACCGGGCACAGATACGCAGTATTTT	CASSARTSGGSAPGTDTQYF
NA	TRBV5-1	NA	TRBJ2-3	TGCGCCAGCAGCGTGAGGAGGGCCACAGATACGCAGTATTTT	CASSVRRATDTQYF
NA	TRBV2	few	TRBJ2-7	TGTGCCAGCGCCCCAGTGAACGAGCAGTACTTC	CASAPVNEQYF
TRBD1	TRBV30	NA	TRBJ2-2	TGTGCCTGGGAGGACAGGGTGATCACCGGGGAGCTGTTTTTT	CAWEDRVITGELFF
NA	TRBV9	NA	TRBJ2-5	TGTGCCAGCAGCGTAGGTAGTAGCGGAGAGACCCAGTACTTC	CASSVGSSGETQYF
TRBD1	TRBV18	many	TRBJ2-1	TGTGCCAGCTCACCACCTCGGGACAGGGGTGAGCAGTTCTTC	CASSPPRDRGEQFF
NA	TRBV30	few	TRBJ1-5	TGTGCCATTGGACAGCAGGGTGAGCCCCAGCATTTT	CAIGQQGEPQHF
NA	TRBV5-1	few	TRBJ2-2	TGCGCCAGCAGCTTAAGCCCCACCGGGGAGCTGTTTTTT	CASSLSPTGELFF
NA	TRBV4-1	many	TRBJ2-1	TGCGCCAGCAGCCGATACAATGAGCAGTTCTTC	CASSRYNEQFF
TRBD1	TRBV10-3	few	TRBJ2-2	TGTGCCATTCCCGGGACAGGGTCAATCGGGGAGCTGTTTTTT	CAIPGTGSIGELFF
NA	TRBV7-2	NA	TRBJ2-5	TGTGCCAGCAGCTTGGGACTCGCGCAGACCCAGTACTTC	CASSLGLAQTQYF
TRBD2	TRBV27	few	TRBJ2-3	TGTGCCAGCAAGAGGCTAGCGGGAGTTGCGGTAGATACGCAGTATTTT	CASKRLAGVAVDTQYF
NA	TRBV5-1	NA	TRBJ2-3	TGCGCCAGCGCCCTGCAAGTGCAAGATACGCAGTATTTT	CASALQVQDTQYF
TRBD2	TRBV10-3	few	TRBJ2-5	TGTGCCACCGGGACTAGCGGCGCAGAGACCCAGTACTTC	CATGTSGAETQYF
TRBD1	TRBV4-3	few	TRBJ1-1	TGCGCCAGCAGCCAAGAGAGGGGGCGCGTGAACACTGAAGCTTTCTTT	CASSQERGRVNTEAFF
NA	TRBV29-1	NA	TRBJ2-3	TGCAGCGTTGATAGCACCACAGATACGCAGTATTTT	CSVDSTTDTQYF
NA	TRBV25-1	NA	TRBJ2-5	TGTGCCAGCAGTGGTGCCGGGACCCCCCGTGCGGAGACCCAGTACTTC	CASSGAGTPRAETQYF
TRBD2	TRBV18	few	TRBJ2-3	TGTGCCAGCTCCCCACTAGCGGTGCCTCTCACAGATACGCAGTATTTT	CASSPLAVPLTDTQYF
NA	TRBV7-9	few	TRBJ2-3	TGTGCCAGCAGCCACCCAAGGGGGGCTTCGCTGTGGGATACGCAGTATTTT	CASSHPRGASLWDTQYF
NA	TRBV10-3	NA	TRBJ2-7	TGTGCCTCGCGAGGCAGCTCCTACGAGCAGTACTTC	CASRGSSYEQYF
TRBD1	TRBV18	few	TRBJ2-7	TGTGCCAGCTCACCGAAGGACAGGGGTCTTTACGAGCAGTACTTC	CASSPKDRGLYEQYF
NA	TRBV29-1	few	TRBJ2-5	TGCAGCGCCCAAACCGGGAGCCAAGAGACCCAGTACTTC	CSAQTGSQETQYF
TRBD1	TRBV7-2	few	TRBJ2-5	TGTGCCAGCAGCTTGGCAGGGGGCTCTCAGACCCAGTACTTC	CASSLAGGSQTQYF
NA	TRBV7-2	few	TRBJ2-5	TGTGCCAGCAGCTCGAACCCAGGGAGGCAAGAGACCCAGTACTTC	CASSSNPGRQETQYF
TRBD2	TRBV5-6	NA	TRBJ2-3	TGTGCCAGCACTGGCACGGGACTAGTCATCGATACGCAGTATTTT	CASTGTGLVIDTQYF
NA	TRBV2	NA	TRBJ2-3	TGTGCCAGCAGGAACCCGCCCTCGGCCCTCACAGATACGCAGTATTTT	CASRNPPSALTDTQYF
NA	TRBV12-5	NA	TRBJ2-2	TGTGCTAGTGGTCCCTTCGGGGAGCTGTTTTTT	CASGPFGELFF
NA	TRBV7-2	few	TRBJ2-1	TGTGCCAGCAGCTTAGTGGATCGGTATGAGCAGTTCTTC	CASSLVDRYEQFF
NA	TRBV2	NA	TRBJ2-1	TGTGCCAGCAGTGGGTTATTAGCGACAAATGAGCAGTTCTTC	CASSGLLATNEQFF
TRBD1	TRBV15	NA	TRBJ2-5	TGTGCCACCAGCAGTAGGCAGGGGGCAGGTGAGACCCAGTACTTC	CATSSRQGAGETQYF
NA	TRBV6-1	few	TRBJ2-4	TGTGCCAGCAGTCCGGGGACGATCGCCAAAAACATTCAGTACTTC	CASSPGTIAKNIQYF
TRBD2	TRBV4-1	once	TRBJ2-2	TGCGCCAGCAGCTTAGCCCCGGGAGGCAACACCGGGGAGCTGTTTTTT	CASSLAPGGNTGELFF
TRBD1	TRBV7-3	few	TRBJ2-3	TGTGCCAGCAGCTTAGGGGGACAGGACACGCAGTATTTT	CASSLGGQDTQYF
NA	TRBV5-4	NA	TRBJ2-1	TGTGCCAGCAGGCCGAAGGAAGACAATGAGCAGTTCTTC	CASRPKEDNEQFF
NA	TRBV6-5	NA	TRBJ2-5	TGTGCCAGCGGACAGACTATCTTGTCTGAGACCCAGTACTTC	CASGQTILSETQYF
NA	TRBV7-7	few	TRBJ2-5	TGTGCCAGCAGCTTAAGTGAAGGGGCGCAGACCCAGTACTTC	CASSLSEGAQTQYF
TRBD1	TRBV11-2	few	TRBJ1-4	TGTGCCAGCAGCCCACCGGGACAGCGAAATGAAAAACTGTTTTTT	CASSPPGQRNEKLFF
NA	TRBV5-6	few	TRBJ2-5	TGTGCCAGCAGCTTGGGACTCGGGGAGACCCAGTACTTC	CASSLGLGETQYF
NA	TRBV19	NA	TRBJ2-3	TGTGCCAGTAGTATGGGAGATACGCAGTATTTT	CASSMGDTQYF
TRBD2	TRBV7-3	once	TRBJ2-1	TGTGCCAGCAGCGCACCGGGACTAGCCATCGATGAGCAGTTCTTC	CASSAPGLAIDEQFF
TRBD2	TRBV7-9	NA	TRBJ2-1	TGTGCCAGCAGCTTTAGCGGGAGGCCAGGTGAGCAGTTCTTC	CASSFSGRPGEQFF
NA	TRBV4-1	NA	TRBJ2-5	TGCGCCAGCAGCCAAGGAGACTCGCAAGAGACCCAGTACTTC	CASSQGDSQETQYF
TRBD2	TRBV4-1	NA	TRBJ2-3	TGCGCCAGCAGCCTTGGACTAGCGGGGGGGACAGATACGCAGTATTTT	CASSLGLAGGTDTQYF
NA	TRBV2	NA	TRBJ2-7	TGTGCCAGCAACAGGGACTCCTACGAGCAGTACTTC	CASNRDSYEQYF
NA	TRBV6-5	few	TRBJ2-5	TGTGCCAGCAGCCGGGACCTCAGGGAGACCCAGTACTTC	CASSRDLRETQYF
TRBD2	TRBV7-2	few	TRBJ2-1	TGTGCCAGCAGCTCGTGGACTAGCGGATACAATGAGCAGTTCTTC	CASSSWTSGYNEQFF
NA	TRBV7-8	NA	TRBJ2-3	TGTGCCAGCAGCTCACTCCCTAGAAGGAGCTCTCTATACACAGATACGCAGTATTTT	CASSSLPRRSSLYTDTQYF
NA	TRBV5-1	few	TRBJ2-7	TGCGCCAGCAGCTTGGACAGCACCTACGAGCAGTACTTC	CASSLDSTYEQYF